The 7 T cell receptor beta chains in this list originate from one sample, sequenced in a study of PD-L1 blockade in urothelial cancer. The repertoire was sequenced with immunoSEQ multiplex PCR; TCRdb's copy has only in-frame clones and lacks some. The sample contains 30,000 to 45,000 clones, around 84% of which appear only once. Time point given: peripheral blood 6 weeks after treatment start. The sequencing used PBMCs, collected around atezolizumab (anti-PD-L1) treatment. Source of these receptors: a man between 40 and 49 years old with urothelial cancer.

V is TRBV18 and J is TRBJ1-2; the match to TRBD1 covers 7 bases. The CDR3 runs 13 residues. Germline V lookup: CDR1 KGHSH, CDR2 LQKENI. The J segment lost 3 bases and the V segment lost 4 bases, leaving 2 bases of the junction unmatched. CDR3 DNA sequence: TGTGCCAGCTCACTTCAGGGGGACTATGGCTACACCTTC. This gives the protein CASSLQGDYGYTF.

The V call is TRBV30, the J call TRBJ2-1, with D maybe TRBD2 (6 bases). The CDR3 totals 15 residues. The V gene's germline CDR1 is GTSNPN and CDR2 SVGIG (reference sequence). Trimming pared 0 bases from V and 3 bases from J, leaving 12 bases between. CDR3 in amino acids: CAWSVFGSYYNEQFF. Written as DNA, the CDR3 is TGTGCCTGGAGTGTTTTCGGGAGTTACTACAATGAGCAGTTCTTC.

J is TRBJ2-3 and V is TRBV7-6; 9 nucleotides align to TRBD1. Germline V CDR1 and CDR2: SGHVS, FNYEAQ. This CDR3 spans 14 amino acids. V lost 6 bases and J lost 3; bases outside the gene matches: 4. CDR3 nucleotide sequence: TGTGCCAGCAGTACAGGGGGCAGGACAGATACGCAGTATTTT. This sequence encodes CASSTGGRTDTQYF. Variable domain in full (rest from reference TRBV7-6 and TRBJ2-3): GAGVSQSPRYKVTKRGQDVALRCDPISGHVSLYWYRQALGQGPEFLTYFNYEAQQDKSGLPNDRFSAERPEGSISTLTIQRTEQRDSAMYRCASSTGGRTDTQYFGPGTRLTVL.

The chain combines TRBV7-2 with TRBJ2-7; no reliable D call. This CDR3 has 13 residues. Germline loops: CDR1 SGHTA, CDR2 FQGNSA. V gave up 4 bases and J gave up 3 bases, with 10 bases separating them. This chain's CDR3 is CASSSSLLYEQYF. DNA of the CDR3: TGTGCCAGCAGCTCCTCCCTCCTCTACGAGCAGTACTTC.

V is TRBV6-1 and J is TRBJ2-2; 7 positions agree with TRBD1. V lost 6 bases to trimming and J lost 6 bases; unmatched junction nucleotides: 7. Germline V gene lookup returns CDR1 MNHNS and CDR2 SASEGT. The CDR3 has 14 residues. CDR3 sequence reads: CASSPARGPGELFF. Here the CDR3 DNA reads TGTGCCAGCAGCCCGGCAAGGGGGCCCGGGGAGCTGTTTTTT.

The rearrangement joins TRBV6-5 to TRBJ2-1, with a tentative D call TRBD2 (6 bases). Germline V gene lookup returns CDR1 MNHEY and CDR2 SVGAGI. Trimming removed 5 bases from V and 8 bases from J, with 16 bases in between. There are 14 residues in the CDR3. This CDR3 reads CASSGGSLVDEQFF. As DNA, the CDR3 is TGTGCCAGCAGTGGGGGGAGCCTGGTGGATGAGCAGTTCTTC.

This clone was seen a few times. The chain recombines TRBV5-8 with TRBJ1-5; weak D call: TRBD1 (5 bases). CDR3 size: 15 residues. V lost 4 bases and J lost 3, with 14 bases in between. Germline CDR1 is SGHTS and CDR2 is YDEGEE. The DNA of the CDR3 is TGTGCCAGCAGCCGGGGGGGTTTTAACAATCAGCCCCAGCATTTT. This gives the protein CASSRGGFNNQPQHF. The full variable domain, its missing parts supplied by reference TRBV5-8 and TRBJ1-5, is EAGVTQSPTHLIKTRGQQATLRCSPISGHTSVYWYQQALGLGLQFLLWYDEGEERNRGNFPPRFSGRQFPNYSSELNVNALELEDSALYLCASSRGGFNNQPQHFGDGTRLSIL.